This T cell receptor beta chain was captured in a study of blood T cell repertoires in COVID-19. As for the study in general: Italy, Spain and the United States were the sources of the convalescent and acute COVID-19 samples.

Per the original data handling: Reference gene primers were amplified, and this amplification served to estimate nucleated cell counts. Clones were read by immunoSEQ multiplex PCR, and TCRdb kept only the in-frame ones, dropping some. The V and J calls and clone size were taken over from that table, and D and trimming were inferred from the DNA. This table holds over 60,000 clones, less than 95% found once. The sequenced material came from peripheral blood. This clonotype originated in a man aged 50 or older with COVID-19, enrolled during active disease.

As DNA, the CDR3 is TGCAGCGTTGGACAGACACTAAACTATGGCTACACCTTC. Translating gives CSVGQTLNYGYTF. The V gene is TRBV29-1, the J gene TRBJ1-2, with TRBD1 as a possible D gene (5 bases). CDR1 SQVTM and CDR2 ANQGSEA come from the germline V gene. Trimming left V 4 bases short and J 2 bases short, with 11 bases between. This CDR3 is built from 13 residues.